This T cell receptor beta chain appears in the sequencing data of a study of T cell changes during pregnancy in multiple sclerosis. Assay used: immunoSEQ multiplex PCR; TCRdb lists only in-frame clones, some missing. The sample holds about 43,000 clones, roughly 88% seen once. Per the germline V gene, CDR1 is SGHRS and CDR2 is YFSETQ. The CDR3 contains 17 residues. V shed 0 bases and J shed 0 bases, with 13 bases lying between them. The sample comprised PBMCs (not recorded whether the cells were cultured). The V gene is TRBV5-1, the J gene TRBJ1-3, with D perhaps matching TRBD1 (5 bases). This sequence was found in a female donor with multiple sclerosis, enrolled in a pregnancy study. The CDR3: CASSLDRTNPSGNTIYF. The DNA of the CDR3 is TGCGCCAGCAGCTTGGATCGGACAAACCCCTCTGGAAACACCATATATTTT. Full variable domain (missing parts from reference TRBV5-1 and TRBJ1-3): KAGVTQTPRYLIKTRGQQVTLSCSPISGHRSVSWYQQTPGQGLQFLFEYFSETQRNKGNFPGRFSGRQFSNSRSEMNVSTLELGDSALYLCASSLDRTNPSGNTIYFGEGSWLTVV.